The clone carrying this T cell receptor (beta chain) has ten or more counts. Template switching added a universal primer binding site, and final cDNA carried unique molecular identifiers. TCRdb used MiXCR to reprocess the 5' RACE reads, holding one entry per CDR3 protein. The sample contains hundreds of thousands of distinct CDR3 sequences, approximately 6.8% of which appear only once. The CDR3 contains 18 residues. With V trimmed by 1 base and J by 6 bases, 16 bases remained unmatched. From germline, CDR1 is SGHRS and CDR2 YFSETQ. These data are taken from a study of identical twins. The sample was also linked to a second study, of yellow fever vaccine responses in identical twins.

The chain carries TRBV5-1 and TRBJ2-3; 8 nucleotides line up with TRBD2. The specimen sequenced was CD8+ T cells sorted from blood. This sequence was found in a woman between 18 and 30 years old in good health. CDR3 in DNA: TGCGCCAGCAGCTTGAAACCTAGCGGGCCCCCTGGGGGGGATACGCAGTATTTT. Encoded protein: CASSLKPSGPPGGDTQYF. The variable domain in full, with the rest retrieved from reference TRBV5-1 and TRBJ2-3, is KAGVTQTPRYLIKTRGQQVTLSCSPISGHRSVSWYQQTPGQGLQFLFEYFSETQRNKGNFPGRFSGRQFSNSRSEMNVSTLELGDSALYLCASSLKPSGPPGGDTQYFGPGTRLTVL.